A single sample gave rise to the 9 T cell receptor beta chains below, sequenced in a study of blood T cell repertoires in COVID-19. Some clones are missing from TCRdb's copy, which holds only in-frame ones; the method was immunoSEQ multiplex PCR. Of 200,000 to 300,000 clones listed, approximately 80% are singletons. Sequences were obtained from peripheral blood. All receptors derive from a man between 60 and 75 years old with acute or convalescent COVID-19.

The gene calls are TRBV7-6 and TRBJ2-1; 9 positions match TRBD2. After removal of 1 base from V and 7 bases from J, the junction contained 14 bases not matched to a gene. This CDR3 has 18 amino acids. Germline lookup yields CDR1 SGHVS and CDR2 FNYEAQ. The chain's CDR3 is CASSLGRFGLAGSNEQFF. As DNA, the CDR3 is TGTGCCAGCAGCTTAGGTCGGTTTGGCCTAGCGGGATCAAATGAGCAGTTCTTC.

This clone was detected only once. The CDR3: CASSLRQGARGYEQYF. CDR3 bases: TGTGCCAGCAGTTTAAGGCAGGGGGCGAGGGGCTACGAGCAGTACTTC. The chain joins TRBV27 to TRBJ2-7, with 8 bases that match TRBD1. This CDR3 comprises 16 residues. Germline V gene sequence: CDR1 MNHEY, CDR2 SMNVEV (reference sequence). The V and J ends lost 2 bases and 3 bases, in that order; junction bases with no gene match: 9.

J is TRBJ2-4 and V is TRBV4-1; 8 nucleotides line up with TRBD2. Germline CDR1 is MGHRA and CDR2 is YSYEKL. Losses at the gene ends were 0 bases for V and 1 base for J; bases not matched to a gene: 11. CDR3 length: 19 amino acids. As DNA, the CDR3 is TGCGCCAGCAGCCAAGATTTTAGGCGAGCGGGAGTGGCCAAAAACATTCAGTACTTC. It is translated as CASSQDFRRAGVAKNIQYF.

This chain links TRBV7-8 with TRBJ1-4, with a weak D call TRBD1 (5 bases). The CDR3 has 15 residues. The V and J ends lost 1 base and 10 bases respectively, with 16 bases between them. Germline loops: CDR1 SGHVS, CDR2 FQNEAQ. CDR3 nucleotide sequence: TGTGCCAGCAGCTTAGACGCCAGGGAAGGGGTAAAACTGTTTTTT. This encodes CASSLDAREGVKLFF.

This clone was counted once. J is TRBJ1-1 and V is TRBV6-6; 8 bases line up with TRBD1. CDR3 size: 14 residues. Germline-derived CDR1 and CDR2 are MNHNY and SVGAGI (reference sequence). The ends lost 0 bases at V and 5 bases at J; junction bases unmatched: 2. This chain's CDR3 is CASSYSRGRTEAFF. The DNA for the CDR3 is TGTGCCAGCAGTTACTCCAGGGGGCGTACTGAAGCTTTCTTT.

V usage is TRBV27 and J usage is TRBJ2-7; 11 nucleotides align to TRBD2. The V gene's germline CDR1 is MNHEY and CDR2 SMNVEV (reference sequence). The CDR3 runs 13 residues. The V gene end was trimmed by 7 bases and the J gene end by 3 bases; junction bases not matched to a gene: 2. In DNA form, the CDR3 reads TGTGCCAGCAAAGGGACTAGCGGCTACGAGCAGTACTTC. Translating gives CASKGTSGYEQYF.

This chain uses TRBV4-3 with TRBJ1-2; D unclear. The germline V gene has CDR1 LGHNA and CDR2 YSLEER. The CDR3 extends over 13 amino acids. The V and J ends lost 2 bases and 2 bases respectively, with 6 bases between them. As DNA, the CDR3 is TGCGCCAGCAGCCAACGGGAAAACTATGGCTACACCTTC. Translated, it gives CASSQRENYGYTF.

Here the CDR3 DNA reads TGTGCCAGCAGCAACGCTAGCGGGAGCGGAGGGTGGACAGATACGCAGTATTTT. As protein: CASSNASGSGGWTDTQYF. V and J are TRBV21-1 and TRBJ2-3; the table's D call TRBD2 went unverified against the DNA. TRBV21-1 is noted as a pseudogene. The CDR3 contains 18 residues.

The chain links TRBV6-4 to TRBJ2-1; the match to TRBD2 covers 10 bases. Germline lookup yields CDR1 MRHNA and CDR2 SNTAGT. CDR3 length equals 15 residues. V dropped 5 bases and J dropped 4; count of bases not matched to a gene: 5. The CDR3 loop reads CASSISGREYNEQFF. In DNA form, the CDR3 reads TGTGCCAGCAGTATAAGCGGGAGGGAATACAATGAGCAGTTCTTC.